This entry features one TCR beta chain sequence. Its antigen remains undetermined. Base qualities are missing; no much larger clone stands one base away. CDR1 and CDR2, per the germline V gene (reference sequence), are SEHNR and FQNEAQ. Counted from cysteine to phenylalanine, this CDR3 has 14 amino acids. Only the CDR3 part of the read is kept: 42 bases, read in frame from the first base. V lost 4 bases and J lost 4 bases; the stretch between them is 13 bases long. Library preparation employed the immunoSEQ multiplex PCR assay. TCRdb took over this immuneACCESS table, retaining in-frame rearrangements with V and J assigned. Such tables are incomplete; in checked studies, under half of the missing clones stem from an unresolved V gene, and the remainder is unexplained. The sample yields tens of thousands of clones; approximately 90% were counted once. The ten largest clones represent more than 0.4% of the sample.

These data come from a study of T cell changes during pregnancy in multiple sclerosis (dated by TCRdb to the late 2010s). About the full investigation: Changes in the T cell repertoire over the course of pregnancy were examined in this study in women with multiple sclerosis.

The material sequenced was CD4+ T cells from peripheral blood mononuclear cells, taken before pregnancy. This clonotype was obtained from a female donor with multiple sclerosis, enrolled in a pregnancy study. The rearranged segments are TRBV7-9 and TRBJ2-5, and TRBD2 may be the D gene, going by 6 matching bases. The DNA reads as follows: TGTGCCAGCAGCTCCCGGGGGTCTCGAGAGACCCAGTACTTC. Its coded protein is CASSSRGSRETQYF.